The 7 T cell receptor beta chains below were found in one sample sequenced in a study of blood T cell repertoires in COVID-19. Profiling relied on immunoSEQ multiplex PCR, and the TCRdb table lists in-frame clones only, not all of them. This table has about 100,000 clones, less than 90% appearing once. Sequenced: peripheral blood. All receptors come from a man between 65 and 85 years old with active or convalescent COVID-19.

The chain links TRBV20-1 to TRBJ2-3, with D perhaps TRBD2 (6 bases). CDR3 length: 15 amino acids. Germline V gene sequence: CDR1 DFQATT, CDR2 SNEGSKA (reference sequence). Trimming took 3 bases from V and 4 from J, leaving 17 bases between them. The CDR3 here is CSASGSSVSPDTQYF. The CDR3 nucleotides read TGCAGTGCTAGTGGTTCTAGCGTTTCCCCAGATACGCAGTATTTT.

The chain employs TRBV30 and TRBJ1-1, with TRBD1 matching over 10 bases. V was pared by 6 bases and J by 11 bases, with 9 bases of the junction left unmatched. The V gene's germline CDR1 is GTSNPN and CDR2 SVGIG (reference sequence). CDR3 length: 12 amino acids. CDR3 protein: CACQPGTGVAFF. CDR3 bases: TGTGCCTGTCAACCCGGGACAGGGGTGGCTTTCTTT.

The V gene is TRBV5-4, the J gene TRBJ2-7; D perhaps matches TRBD1 (5 bases). The length of the CDR3 is 14 residues. Germline CDR1 reads SGHNT; CDR2 reads YYREEE (reference sequence). V lost 0 bases to trimming and J lost 3 bases, with 10 bases between them. Here the CDR3 DNA reads TGTGCCAGCAGCTTGGAAGGGGCGCGCTACGAGCAGTACTTC. It specifies CASSLEGARYEQYF.

This chain links TRBV30 with TRBJ2-1; TRBD2 agrees at 7 bases. The germline V gene encodes CDR1 GTSNPN and CDR2 SVGIG (reference sequence). There are 14 residues in the CDR3. J lost 9 bases, V lost 4 bases, and 12 bases had no gene match. In nucleotides, the CDR3 is TGTGCCTGGACTCTCAGAGGAGCGGGGCGTGAGCAGTTCTTC. Translated: CAWTLRGAGREQFF.

The V call is TRBV27, the J call TRBJ1-3; 7 bases are a match to TRBD1. The CDR3 covers 16 residues. Germline CDR1 is MNHEY and CDR2 is SMNVEV (reference sequence). Losses at the gene ends were 5 bases for V and 0 bases for J; bases not matched to a gene: 7. DNA of the CDR3: TGTGCCAGCAGTCTTACAGGGGTTTTCTCTGGAAACACCATATATTTT. Translation gives CASSLTGVFSGNTIYF.

The rearrangement uses TRBV28 and TRBJ2-1, with 9 bases lining up with TRBD1. Trimming cost V 6 bases and J 6 bases; bases outside gene matches: 9. The germline CDR1 and CDR2 sequences are MDHEN and SYDVKM. This CDR3 has 15 residues. The CDR3 is CASSPPGQGSNEQFF. The DNA of the CDR3 is TGTGCCAGCAGCCCCCCGGGACAGGGATCCAATGAGCAGTTCTTC.

J is TRBJ2-2 and V is TRBV6-5, with D possibly TRBD1 on 6 matching bases. Germline-derived CDR1 and CDR2 are MNHEY and SVGAGI. V was shortened by 3 bases and J by 6 bases, with 17 bases between the two germline ends. This CDR3 spans 16 amino acids. CDR3 protein: CASSYRRGIKAGELFF. CDR3 nucleotide sequence: TGTGCCAGCAGTTATCGTAGGGGGATAAAGGCCGGGGAGCTGTTTTTT.